This entry lists 3 T cell receptor beta chains sequenced from one sample in a study of human T cells and chemical hapten exposure. Specified time point: pre-sensitization, week 0. Stated treatment: therapeutic diphenylcyclopropenone sensitization with weekly scalp DPC. TCRdb re-derived calls from the RACE reads in MiXCR, one entry per CDR3 protein. The table has 60,000 to 75,000 distinct CDR3 sequences, about 7% seen once. The source material was whole blood, sampled in connection with sensitization to the hapten diphenylcyclopropenone (DPC). These receptors were taken from a woman in her thirties with alopecia areata. Some clones in this sample may be carry-over from other donors' samples.

V gene TRBV20-1 combines with J gene TRBJ1-3; D gene unclear. The CDR3 consists of 17 residues. Per the germline V gene, CDR1 is DFQATT and CDR2 is SNEGSKA (reference sequence). V was cut by 3 bases and J by 0 bases, with 18 bases left in between. CDR3 nucleotide sequence: TGCAGTGCTAGTAAGGGTTGGCAGGCTCGCTCTGGAAACACCATATATTTT. Its translation: CSASKGWQARSGNTIYF.

In this sample, this clonotype turned up many times. The chain joins TRBV19 to TRBJ2-3; 11 nucleotides agree with TRBD2. V dropped 2 bases and J dropped 5; count of bases not matched to a gene: 6. The germline gives CDR1 LNHDA, CDR2 SQIVND (reference sequence). The CDR3 is 16 amino acids. The CDR3 DNA follows: TGTGCCAGTAGTATACTACTAGCGGGGGCACTAGATACGCAGTATTTT. Its translation: CASSILLAGALDTQYF.

This clonotype came up many times. J is TRBJ2-7 and V is TRBV10-3; possibly TRBD1 for D (6 bases). The V end was cut by 8 bases, the J end by 5 bases, with 13 bases between. CDR3 length: 12 amino acids. Germline loops: CDR1 ENHRY, CDR2 SYGVKD. CDR3 region: CAISKQGNEQYF. The CDR3, as DNA: TGTGCCATCTCGAAACAGGGAAACGAGCAGTACTTC.